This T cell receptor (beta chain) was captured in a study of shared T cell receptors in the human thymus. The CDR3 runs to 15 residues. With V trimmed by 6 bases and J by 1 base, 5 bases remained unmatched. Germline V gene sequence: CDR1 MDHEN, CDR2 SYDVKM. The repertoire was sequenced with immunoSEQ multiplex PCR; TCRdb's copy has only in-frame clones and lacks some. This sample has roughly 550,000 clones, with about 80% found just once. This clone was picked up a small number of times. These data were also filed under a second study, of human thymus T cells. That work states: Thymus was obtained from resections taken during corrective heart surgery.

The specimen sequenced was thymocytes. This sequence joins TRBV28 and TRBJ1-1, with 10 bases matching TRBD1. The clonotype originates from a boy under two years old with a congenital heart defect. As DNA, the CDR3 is TGTGCCAGCAGGCCGACAGGGGGCAAGAACACTGAAGCTTTCTTT. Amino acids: CASRPTGGKNTEAFF.